The rows below give T cell receptor beta chains drawn from one sample of a study of T cells after posttransplantation cyclophosphamide. Here immunoSEQ multiplex PCR was the method, and the copy in TCRdb shows in-frame clones only, minus some. The profile covers tens of thousands of clones, none occurring a single time. Input material: PBMCs. The receptors shown here come from a man aged 35 to 55 in good health, CMV-negative, and a related stem cell transplant donor. CDR3s include the opening cysteine and the closing phenylalanine or tryptophan. Fields, in order: clone size, J gene, V gene, D gene, CDR3 DNA, CDR3 protein. D genes are given only for firm matches. A row's size may be missing; if present it is once, few, many or a size class.

many | TRBJ1-1 | TRBV18 | TRBD1 | TGTGCCAGCTCACCGACAGGGGATTCTGGTTTCTCATTT | CASSPTGDSGFSF
many | TRBJ2-2 | TRBV29-1 | TRBD1 | TGCAGCGTTAAGGGACAGGGGAGCACCGGGGAGCTGTTTTTT | CSVKGQGSTGELFF
few | TRBJ2-2 | TRBV27 | NA | TGTGCCAGCAGTTTTTTTCCCCCGGGGGGGGAGCTGTTTTTT | CASSFFPPGGELFF
NA | TRBJ2-3 | TRBV7-2 | TRBD2 | TGTGCCAGCAGCTCCCCTCTAGCGGGTTGGGCGGATACGCAGTATTTT | CASSSPLAGWADTQYF
many | TRBJ2-3 | TRBV4-1 | TRBD2 | TGCGCCAGCAGCCAAGGGTCAGGCGGGAGGGGGACAGATACGCAGTATTTT | CASSQGSGGRGTDTQYF
many | TRBJ2-3 | TRBV11-2 | NA | TGTGCCATTGAGGACTGGCGGGAAGATACGCAGTATTTT | CAIEDWREDTQYF
many | TRBJ1-1 | TRBV18 | NA | TGTGCCAGCTCACCAGCCACCGGGGGGACTGAAGCTTTCTTT | CASSPATGGTEAFF
many | TRBJ1-5 | TRBV28 | NA | TGTGCCAGCAGTCTCCAGGACAGCATCAATCAGCCCCAGCATTTT | CASSLQDSINQPQHF
NA | TRBJ1-5 | TRBV27 | NA | TGTGCCAACCTCCATGGGGGGTCTCAGCCCCAGCATTTT | CANLHGGSQPQHF
many | TRBJ2-7 | TRBV7-8 | NA | TGTGCCAGCAGCTTAGTTCCGGGGACAAACGAGCAGTACTTC | CASSLVPGTNEQYF
few | TRBJ2-3 | TRBV11-2 | NA | TGTGCCAGCAGCTTACGGGGATTCGGCACAGATACGCAGTATTTT | CASSLRGFGTDTQYF
many | TRBJ2-1 | TRBV27 | TRBD1 | TGTGCCAGCAGTATTCCGGGACAGTACAATGAGCAGTTCTTC | CASSIPGQYNEQFF
NA | TRBJ2-4 | TRBV7-2 | TRBD2 | TGTGCCAGCAGCTCGGGCCTAGCGGGATCATCGCTAGCCAAAAACATTCAGTACTTC | CASSSGLAGSSLAKNIQYF
many | TRBJ2-5 | TRBV19 | TRBD2 | TGTGCCAGTAGTCGGACTAGCGGGAGTCATTCTGTGACCCAGTACTTC | CASSRTSGSHSVTQYF
many | TRBJ2-7 | TRBV25-1 | NA | TGTGCCAGCAGCAGGGCCGGGGAGCAGTACTTC | CASSRAGEQYF
many | TRBJ1-1 | TRBV19 | NA | TGTGCCAGTAGTATAGTCGGGAGGGAAGCTTTCTTT | CASSIVGREAFF
many | TRBJ2-3 | TRBV10-3 | NA | TGTGCCCCACCAATAGCCAATACTAGCACAGATACGCAGTATTTT | CAPPIANTSTDTQYF
many | TRBJ1-1 | TRBV6-1 | NA | TGTGCCAGCAGTGTATCCGGGGTCCTTGTGAACACTGAAGCTTTCTTT | CASSVSGVLVNTEAFF
many | TRBJ2-2 | TRBV7-3 | NA | TGTGCCAGCAGCTTAGAGTCCTACACCGGGGAGCTGTTTTTT | CASSLESYTGELFF
few | TRBJ2-5 | TRBV11-3 | TRBD2 | TGTGCCAGCAGCCCCGGGACTAGCGGTCTACATGAGACCCAGTACTTC | CASSPGTSGLHETQYF
many | TRBJ1-1 | TRBV9 | TRBD1 | TGTGCCAGCAGCGTAGGGGGACAGTTAAACACTGAAGCTTTCTTT | CASSVGGQLNTEAFF
few | TRBJ2-1 | TRBV7-2 | NA | TGTGCCAGCAGATACCCCGGGACTTCCTCCTACAATGAGCAGTTCTTC | CASRYPGTSSYNEQFF
many | TRBJ2-3 | TRBV5-6 | NA | TGTGCCAGCAGCCGATCTAGTCCCTCTAGCACAGATACGCAGTATTTT | CASSRSSPSSTDTQYF
many | TRBJ2-2 | TRBV9 | NA | TGTGCCAGCAGCGTAGCTGCGGGGTCGGTCACCGGGGAGCTGTTTTTT | CASSVAAGSVTGELFF
many | TRBJ2-7 | TRBV5-1 | NA | TGCGCCAGCAGCTTGGCCGCGTCAGCAGGGTCCTACGAGCAGTACTTC | CASSLAASAGSYEQYF
many | TRBJ2-5 | TRBV5-8 | TRBD1 | TGTGCCAGCAGCTCCAGCCCAACAGGGGGCGCGGAGACCCAGTACTTC | CASSSSPTGGAETQYF
many | TRBJ2-1 | TRBV6-5 | NA | TGTGCCAGCAGCCTCTCTAGCTCCAATGAGCAGTTCTTC | CASSLSSSNEQFF
NA | TRBJ2-3 | TRBV7-8 | NA | TGTGCCAGCAGCTTCGCGGGGGACAATACGCAGTATTTT | CASSFAGDNTQYF